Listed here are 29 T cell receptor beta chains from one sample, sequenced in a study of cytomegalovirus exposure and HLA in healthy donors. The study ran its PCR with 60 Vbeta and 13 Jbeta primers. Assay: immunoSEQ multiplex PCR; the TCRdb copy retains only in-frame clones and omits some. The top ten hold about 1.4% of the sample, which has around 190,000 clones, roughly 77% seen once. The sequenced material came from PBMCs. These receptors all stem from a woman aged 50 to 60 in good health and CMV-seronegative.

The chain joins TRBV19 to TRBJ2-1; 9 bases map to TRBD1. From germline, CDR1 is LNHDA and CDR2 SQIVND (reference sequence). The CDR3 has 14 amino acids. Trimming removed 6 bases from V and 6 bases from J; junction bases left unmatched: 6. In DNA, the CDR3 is TGTGCCAGTAGATACCGGGACAGGGCCAATGAGCAGTTCTTC. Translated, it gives CASRYRDRANEQFF.

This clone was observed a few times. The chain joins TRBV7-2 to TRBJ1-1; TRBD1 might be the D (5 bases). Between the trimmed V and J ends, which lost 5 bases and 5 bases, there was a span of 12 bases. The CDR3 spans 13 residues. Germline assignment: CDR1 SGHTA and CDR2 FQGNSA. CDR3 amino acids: CASSLGHRTEAFF. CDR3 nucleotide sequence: TGTGCCAGCAGCCTAGGACACCGAACTGAAGCTTTCTTT.

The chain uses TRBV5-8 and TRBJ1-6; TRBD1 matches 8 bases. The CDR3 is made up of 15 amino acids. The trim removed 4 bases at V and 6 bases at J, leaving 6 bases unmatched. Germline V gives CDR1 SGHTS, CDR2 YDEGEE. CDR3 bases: TGTGCCAGCAGCGCCGGACAGGGACCTAATTCACCCCTCCACTTT. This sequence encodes CASSAGQGPNSPLHF.

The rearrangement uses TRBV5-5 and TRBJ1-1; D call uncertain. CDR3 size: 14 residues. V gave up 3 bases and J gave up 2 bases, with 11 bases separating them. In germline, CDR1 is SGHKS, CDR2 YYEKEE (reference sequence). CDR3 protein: CASSWRVINTEAFF. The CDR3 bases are TGTGCCAGCAGCTGGAGGGTCATTAACACTGAAGCTTTCTTT. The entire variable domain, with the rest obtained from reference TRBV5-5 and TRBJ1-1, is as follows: DAGVTQSPTHLIKTRGQQVTLRCSPISGHKSVSWYQQVLGQGPQFIFQYYEKEERGRGNFPDRFSARQFPNYSSELNVNALLLGDSALYLCASSWRVINTEAFFGQGTRLTVV.

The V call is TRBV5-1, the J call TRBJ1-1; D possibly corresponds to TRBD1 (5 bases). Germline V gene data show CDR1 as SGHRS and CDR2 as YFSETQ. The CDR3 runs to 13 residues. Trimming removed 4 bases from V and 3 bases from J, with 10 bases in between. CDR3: CASSPGGYTEAFF. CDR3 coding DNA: TGCGCCAGCAGCCCCGGGGGGTACACTGAAGCTTTCTTT.

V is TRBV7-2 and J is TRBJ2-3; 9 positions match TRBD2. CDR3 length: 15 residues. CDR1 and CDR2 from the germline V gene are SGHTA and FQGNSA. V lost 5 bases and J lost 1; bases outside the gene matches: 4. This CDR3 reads CASSGSGGRTDTQYF. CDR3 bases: TGTGCCAGCAGCGGAAGCGGGGGGCGCACAGATACGCAGTATTTT.

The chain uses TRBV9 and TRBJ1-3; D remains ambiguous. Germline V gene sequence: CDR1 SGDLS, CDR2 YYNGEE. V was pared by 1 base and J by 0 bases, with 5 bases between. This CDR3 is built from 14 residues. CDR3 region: CASSVSTSGNTIYF. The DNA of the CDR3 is TGTGCCAGCAGCGTAAGCACCTCTGGAAACACCATATATTTT.

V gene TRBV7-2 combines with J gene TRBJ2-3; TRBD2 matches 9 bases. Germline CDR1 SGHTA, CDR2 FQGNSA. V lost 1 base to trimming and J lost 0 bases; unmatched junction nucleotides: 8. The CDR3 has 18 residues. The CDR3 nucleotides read TGTGCCAGCAGCTTAGTGATAGCGGGGGAAACTAGCACAGATACGCAGTATTTT. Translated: CASSLVIAGETSTDTQYF.

The DNA for the CDR3 is TGTGCCAGCAGCTTCGGACAGGGGACCTACGAGCAGTACTTC. Translation: CASSFGQGTYEQYF. The rearrangement links TRBV7-9 to TRBJ2-7; 9 bases agree with TRBD1. Losses at the gene ends were 3 bases for V and 2 bases for J; bases not matched to a gene: 2. The length of the CDR3 is 14 residues. CDR1 and CDR2 from the germline V gene are SEHNR and FQNEAQ (reference sequence).

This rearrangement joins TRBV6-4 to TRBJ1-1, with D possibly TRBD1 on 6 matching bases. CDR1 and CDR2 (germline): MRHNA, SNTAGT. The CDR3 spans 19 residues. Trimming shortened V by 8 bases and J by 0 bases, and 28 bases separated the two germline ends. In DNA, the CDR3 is TGTGCCAGCTGGGAAGGGGGAGGGGCCGGAGGGGCCATGAACACTGAAGCTTTCTTT. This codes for CASWEGGGAGGAMNTEAFF.

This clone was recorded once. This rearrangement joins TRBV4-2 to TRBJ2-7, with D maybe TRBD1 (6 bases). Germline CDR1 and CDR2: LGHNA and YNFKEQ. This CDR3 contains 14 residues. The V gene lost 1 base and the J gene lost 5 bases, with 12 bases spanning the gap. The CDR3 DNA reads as TGTGCCAGCAGCCAAGTAATGGGGGCCGACGAGCAGTACTTC. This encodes CASSQVMGADEQYF.

CDR3 sequence (DNA): TGTGCCAGTAGTAGACGACAGGCCCGGTCCTCCTACGAGCAGTACTTC. This sequence encodes CASSRRQARSSYEQYF. V gene TRBV19 combines with J gene TRBJ2-5, with a weak D call TRBD1 (6 bases). TRBJ2-7 matches the DNA end more closely, so the J call is doubtful. The CDR3 has 16 residues. The germline gives CDR1 LNHDA, CDR2 SQIVND (reference sequence).

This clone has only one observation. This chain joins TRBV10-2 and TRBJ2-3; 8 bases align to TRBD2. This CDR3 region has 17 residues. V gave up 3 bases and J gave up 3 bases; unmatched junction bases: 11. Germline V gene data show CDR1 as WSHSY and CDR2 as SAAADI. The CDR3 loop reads CASSELEGGGRTDTQYF. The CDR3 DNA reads TGCGCCAGCAGTGAACTCGAAGGTGGCGGGAGGACAGATACGCAGTATTTT.

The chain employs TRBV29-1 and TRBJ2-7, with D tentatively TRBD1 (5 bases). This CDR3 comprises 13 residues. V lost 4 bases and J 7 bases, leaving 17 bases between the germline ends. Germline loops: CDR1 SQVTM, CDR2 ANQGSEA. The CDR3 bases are TGCAGCGTTGGCCAGGGCAAGGGGCTGGAGCAGTACTTC. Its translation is CSVGQGKGLEQYF.

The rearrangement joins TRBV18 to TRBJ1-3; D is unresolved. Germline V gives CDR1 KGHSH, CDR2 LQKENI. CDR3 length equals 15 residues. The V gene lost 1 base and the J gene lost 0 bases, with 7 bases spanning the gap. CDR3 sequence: CASSPLQSSGNTIYF. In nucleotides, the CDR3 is TGTGCCAGCTCACCACTACAGTCCTCTGGAAACACCATATATTTT.

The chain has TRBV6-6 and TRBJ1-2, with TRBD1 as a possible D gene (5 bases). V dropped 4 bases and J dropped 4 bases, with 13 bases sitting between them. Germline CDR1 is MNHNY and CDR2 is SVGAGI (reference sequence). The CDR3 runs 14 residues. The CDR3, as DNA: TGTGCCAGCAGTTCACAGACAGTCCTCTATGGCTACACCTTC. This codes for CASSSQTVLYGYTF.

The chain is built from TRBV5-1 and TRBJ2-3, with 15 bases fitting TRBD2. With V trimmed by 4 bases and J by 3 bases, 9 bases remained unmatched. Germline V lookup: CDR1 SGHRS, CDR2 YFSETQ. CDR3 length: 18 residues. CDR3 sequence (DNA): TGCGCCAGCAGCCTATGGACTAGCGGGGGGGCTTTTACAGATACGCAGTATTTT. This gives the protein CASSLWTSGGAFTDTQYF.

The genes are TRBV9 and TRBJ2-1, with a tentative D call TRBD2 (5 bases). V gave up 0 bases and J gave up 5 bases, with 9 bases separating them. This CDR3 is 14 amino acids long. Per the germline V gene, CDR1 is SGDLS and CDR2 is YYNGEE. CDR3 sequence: CASSVGAAHNEQFF. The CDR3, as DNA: TGTGCCAGCAGCGTAGGAGCGGCTCACAATGAGCAGTTCTTC.

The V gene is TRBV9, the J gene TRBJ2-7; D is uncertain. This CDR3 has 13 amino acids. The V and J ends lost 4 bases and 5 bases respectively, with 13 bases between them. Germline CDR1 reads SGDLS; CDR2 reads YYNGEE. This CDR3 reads CASSRPSINEQYF. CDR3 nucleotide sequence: TGTGCCAGCAGCCGTCCGAGTATTAACGAGCAGTACTTC. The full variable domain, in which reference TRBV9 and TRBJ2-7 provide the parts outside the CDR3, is DSGVTQTPKHLITATGQRVTLRCSPRSGDLSVYWYQQSLDQGLQFLIQYYNGEERAKGNILERFSAQQFPDLHSELNLSSLELGDSALYFCASSRPSINEQYFGPGTRLTVT.

CDR3 in DNA: TGTGCCACCAGGAGAACAGGGGCCCGAGGTTCCTCTGAAGCTTTCTTT. Translating it yields CATRRTGARGSSEAFF. This chain links TRBV15 with TRBJ1-1, with 7 bases matching TRBD1. J lost 6 bases, V lost 6 bases, and 16 bases had no gene match. The CDR3 loop spans 16 amino acids. Per the germline V gene, CDR1 is LNHNV and CDR2 is YYDKDF (reference sequence).

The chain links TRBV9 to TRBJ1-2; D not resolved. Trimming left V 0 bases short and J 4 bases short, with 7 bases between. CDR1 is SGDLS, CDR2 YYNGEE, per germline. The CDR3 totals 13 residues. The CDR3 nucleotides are TGTGCCAGCAGCGTAGATGGCTTCTATGGCTACACCTTC. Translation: CASSVDGFYGYTF.

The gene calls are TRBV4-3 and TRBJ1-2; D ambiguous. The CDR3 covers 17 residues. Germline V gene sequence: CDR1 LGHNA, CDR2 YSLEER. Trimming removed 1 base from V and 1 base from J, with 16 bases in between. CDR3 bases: TGCGCCAGCAGCCAAGTGGGCGGTTCTCGGGGTAACTATGGCTACACCTTC. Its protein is CASSQVGGSRGNYGYTF.

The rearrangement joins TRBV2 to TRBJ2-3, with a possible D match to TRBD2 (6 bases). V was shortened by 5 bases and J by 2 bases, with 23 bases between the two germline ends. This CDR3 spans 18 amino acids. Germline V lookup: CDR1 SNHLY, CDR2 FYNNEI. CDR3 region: CASSRDLGPRGLTDTQYF. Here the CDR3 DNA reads TGTGCCAGCAGTCGGGACTTGGGCCCCCGCGGACTCACAGATACGCAGTATTTT.

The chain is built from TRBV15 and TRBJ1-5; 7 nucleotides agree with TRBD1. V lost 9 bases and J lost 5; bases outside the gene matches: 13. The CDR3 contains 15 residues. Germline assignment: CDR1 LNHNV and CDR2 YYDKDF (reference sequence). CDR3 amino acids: CATRDPGTAYQPQHF. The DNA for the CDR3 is TGTGCCACTCGCGATCCTGGGACAGCTTATCAGCCCCAGCATTTT.

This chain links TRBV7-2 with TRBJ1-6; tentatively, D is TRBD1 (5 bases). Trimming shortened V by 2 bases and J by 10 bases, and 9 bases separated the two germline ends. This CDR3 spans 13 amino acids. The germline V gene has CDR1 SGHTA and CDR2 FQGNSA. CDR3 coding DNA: TGTGCCAGCAGCTTACGGAGGGGCTCACCCCTCCACTTT. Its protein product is CASSLRRGSPLHF.

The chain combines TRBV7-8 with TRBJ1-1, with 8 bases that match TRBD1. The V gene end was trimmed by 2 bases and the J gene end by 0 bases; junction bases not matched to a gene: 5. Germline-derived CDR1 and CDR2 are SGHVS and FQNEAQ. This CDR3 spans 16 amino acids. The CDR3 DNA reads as TGTGCCAGCAGCTTAAGGGGACAGGAATTGAACACTGAAGCTTTCTTT. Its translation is CASSLRGQELNTEAFF. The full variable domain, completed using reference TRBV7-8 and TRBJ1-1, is GAGVSQSPRYKVAKRGQDVALRCDPISGHVSLFWYQQALGQGPEFLTYFQNEAQLDKSGLPSDRFFAERPEGSVSTLKIQRTQQEDSAVYLCASSLRGQELNTEAFFGQGTRLTVV.

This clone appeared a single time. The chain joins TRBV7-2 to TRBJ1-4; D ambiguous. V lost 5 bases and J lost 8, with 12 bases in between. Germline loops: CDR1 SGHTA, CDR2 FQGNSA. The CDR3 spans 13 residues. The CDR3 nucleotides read TGTGCCAGCAGCAGGACTCTGGGGGAAAAACTGTTTTTT. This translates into CASSRTLGEKLFF.

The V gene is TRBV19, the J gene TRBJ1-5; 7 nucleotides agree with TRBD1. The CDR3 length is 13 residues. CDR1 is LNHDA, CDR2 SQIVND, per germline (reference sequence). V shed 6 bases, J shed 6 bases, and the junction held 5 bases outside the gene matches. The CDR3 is CASSNRGFQPQHF. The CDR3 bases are TGTGCCAGTAGCAACAGGGGTTTTCAGCCCCAGCATTTT.

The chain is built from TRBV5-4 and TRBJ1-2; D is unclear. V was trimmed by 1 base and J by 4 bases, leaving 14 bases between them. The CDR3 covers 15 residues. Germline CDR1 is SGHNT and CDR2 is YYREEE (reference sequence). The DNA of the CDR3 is TGTGCCAGCAGCTTGCCTGGGATGGGAGGCTATGGCTACACCTTC. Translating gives CASSLPGMGGYGYTF.